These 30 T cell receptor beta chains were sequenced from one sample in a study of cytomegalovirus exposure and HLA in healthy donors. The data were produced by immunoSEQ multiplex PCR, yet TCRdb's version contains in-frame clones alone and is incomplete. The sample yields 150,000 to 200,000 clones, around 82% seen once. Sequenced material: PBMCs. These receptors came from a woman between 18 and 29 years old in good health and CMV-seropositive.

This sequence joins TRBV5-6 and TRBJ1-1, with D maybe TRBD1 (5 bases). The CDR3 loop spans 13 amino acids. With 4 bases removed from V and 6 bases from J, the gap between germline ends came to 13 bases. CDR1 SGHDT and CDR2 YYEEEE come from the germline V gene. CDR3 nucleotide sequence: TGTGCCAGCAGCCTAACATGGGGGGCTGAAGCTTTCTTT. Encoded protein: CASSLTWGAEAFF.

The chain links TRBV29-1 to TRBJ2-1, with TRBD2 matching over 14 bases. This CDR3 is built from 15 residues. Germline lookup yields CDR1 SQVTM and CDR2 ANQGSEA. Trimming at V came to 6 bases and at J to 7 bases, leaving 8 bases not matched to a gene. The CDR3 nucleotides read TGCAGCGTGGGTGGGACTAGCGGGGGAGAAAATGAGCAGTTCTTC. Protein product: CSVGGTSGGENEQFF.

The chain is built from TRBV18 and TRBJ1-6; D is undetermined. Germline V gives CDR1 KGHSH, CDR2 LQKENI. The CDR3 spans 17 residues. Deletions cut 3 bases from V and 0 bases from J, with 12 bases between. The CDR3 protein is CASSPPPLSSYNSPLHF. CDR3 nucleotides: TGTGCCAGCTCACCGCCTCCATTGAGCTCCTATAATTCACCCCTCCACTTT.

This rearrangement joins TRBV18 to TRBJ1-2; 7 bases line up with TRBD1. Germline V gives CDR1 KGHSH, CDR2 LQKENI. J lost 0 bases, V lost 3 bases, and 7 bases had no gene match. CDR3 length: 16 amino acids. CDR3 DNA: TGTGCCAGCTCACCTGACAGGGCGGTAGCTAACTATGGCTACACCTTC. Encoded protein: CASSPDRAVANYGYTF.

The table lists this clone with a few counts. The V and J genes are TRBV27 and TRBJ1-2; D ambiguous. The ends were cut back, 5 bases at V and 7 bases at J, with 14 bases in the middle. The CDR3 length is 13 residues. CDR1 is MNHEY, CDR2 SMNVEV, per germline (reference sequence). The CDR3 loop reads CASSPTGVLGYTF. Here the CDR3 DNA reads TGTGCCAGCAGTCCAACCGGGGTACTTGGCTACACCTTC.

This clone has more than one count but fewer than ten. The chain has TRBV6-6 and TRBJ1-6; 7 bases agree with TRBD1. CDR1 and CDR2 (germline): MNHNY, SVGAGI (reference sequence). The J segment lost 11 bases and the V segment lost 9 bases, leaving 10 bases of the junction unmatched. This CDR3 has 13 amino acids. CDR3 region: CASLTGLGTPLHF. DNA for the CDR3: TGTGCCAGTTTGACAGGGTTAGGGACACCCCTCCACTTT.

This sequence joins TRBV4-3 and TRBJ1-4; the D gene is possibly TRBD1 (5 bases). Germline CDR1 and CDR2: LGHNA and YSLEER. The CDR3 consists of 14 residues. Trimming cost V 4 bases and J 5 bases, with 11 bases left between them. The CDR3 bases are TGCGCCAGCAGCCGGGGACTTCAGAATGAAAAACTGTTTTTT. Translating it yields CASSRGLQNEKLFF.

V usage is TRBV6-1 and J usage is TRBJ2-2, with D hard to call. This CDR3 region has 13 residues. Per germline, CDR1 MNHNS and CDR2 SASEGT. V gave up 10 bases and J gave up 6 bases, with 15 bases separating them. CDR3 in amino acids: CATDLVGPGELFF. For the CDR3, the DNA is TGTGCCACCGATTTAGTCGGTCCCGGGGAGCTGTTTTTT.

CDR3 DNA: TGTGCCAGTGGTAGCGGGGGGTCCTACAATGAGCAGTTCTTC. This gives the protein CASGSGGSYNEQFF. The chain employs TRBV19 and TRBJ2-1; TRBD2 agrees at 10 bases. J was trimmed by 1 base and V by 8 bases; bases with no gene match: 2. CDR1 is LNHDA, CDR2 SQIVND, per germline (reference sequence). The CDR3 spans 14 residues.

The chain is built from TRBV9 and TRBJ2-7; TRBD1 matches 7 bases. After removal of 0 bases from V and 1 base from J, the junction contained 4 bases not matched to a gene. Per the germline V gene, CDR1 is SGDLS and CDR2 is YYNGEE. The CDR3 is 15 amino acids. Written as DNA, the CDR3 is TGTGCCAGCAGCGTAGCGGGGACAGAATCCTACGAGCAGTACTTC. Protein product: CASSVAGTESYEQYF.

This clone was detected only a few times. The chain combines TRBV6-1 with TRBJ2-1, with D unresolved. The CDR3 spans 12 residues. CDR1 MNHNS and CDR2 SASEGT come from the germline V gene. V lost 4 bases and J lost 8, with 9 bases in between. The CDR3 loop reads CASSARIDEQFF. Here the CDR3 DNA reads TGTGCCAGCAGTGCCAGGATCGATGAGCAGTTCTTC.

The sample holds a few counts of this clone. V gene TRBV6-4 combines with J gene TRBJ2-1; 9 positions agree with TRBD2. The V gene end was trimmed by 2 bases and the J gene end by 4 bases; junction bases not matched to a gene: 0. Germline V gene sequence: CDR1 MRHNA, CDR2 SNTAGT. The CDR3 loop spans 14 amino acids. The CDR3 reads CASSDAGGYNEQFF. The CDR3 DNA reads TGTGCCAGCAGTGACGCGGGGGGGTACAATGAGCAGTTCTTC.

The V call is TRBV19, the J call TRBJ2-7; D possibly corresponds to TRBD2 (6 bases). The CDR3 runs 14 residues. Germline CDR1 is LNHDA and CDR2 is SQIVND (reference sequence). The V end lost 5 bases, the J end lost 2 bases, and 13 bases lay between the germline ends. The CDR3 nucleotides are TGTGCCAGTAGTCCGGGGGTCGGTACCTACGAGCAGTACTTC. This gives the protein CASSPGVGTYEQYF.

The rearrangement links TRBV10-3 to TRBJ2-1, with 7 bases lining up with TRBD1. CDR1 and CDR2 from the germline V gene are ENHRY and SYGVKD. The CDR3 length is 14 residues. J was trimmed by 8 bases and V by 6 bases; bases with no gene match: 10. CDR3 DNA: TGTGCCATCAGGGACAGGTTGGTTTCCGATGAGCAGTTCTTC. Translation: CAIRDRLVSDEQFF.

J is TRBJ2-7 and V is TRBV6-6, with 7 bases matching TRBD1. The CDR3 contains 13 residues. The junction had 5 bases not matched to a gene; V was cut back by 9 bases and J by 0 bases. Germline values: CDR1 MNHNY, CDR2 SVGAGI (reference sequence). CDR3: CASGQAYSYEQYF. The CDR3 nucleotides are TGTGCCAGTGGACAGGCTTACTCCTACGAGCAGTACTTC.

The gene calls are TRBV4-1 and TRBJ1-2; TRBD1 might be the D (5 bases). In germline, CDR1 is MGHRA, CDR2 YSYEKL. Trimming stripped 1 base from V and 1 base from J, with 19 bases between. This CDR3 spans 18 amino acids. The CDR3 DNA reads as TGCGCCAGCAGCCAAGGGAGTGGGGGGAAGAAAGATAACTATGGCTACACCTTC. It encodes CASSQGSGGKKDNYGYTF.

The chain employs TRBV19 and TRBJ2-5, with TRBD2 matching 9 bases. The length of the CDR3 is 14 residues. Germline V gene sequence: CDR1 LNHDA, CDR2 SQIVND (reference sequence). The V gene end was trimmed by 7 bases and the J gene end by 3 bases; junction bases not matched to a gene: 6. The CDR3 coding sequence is TGTGCCAGTAAAAGTAGACTAGCGGAAGAGACCCAGTACTTC. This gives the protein CASKSRLAEETQYF.

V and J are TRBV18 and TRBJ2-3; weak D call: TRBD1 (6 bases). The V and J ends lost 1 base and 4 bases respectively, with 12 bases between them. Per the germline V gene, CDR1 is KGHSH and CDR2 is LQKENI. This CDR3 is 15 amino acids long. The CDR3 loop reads CASSPRRGAADTQYF. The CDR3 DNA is TGTGCCAGCTCACCACGCAGGGGCGCGGCAGATACGCAGTATTTT.

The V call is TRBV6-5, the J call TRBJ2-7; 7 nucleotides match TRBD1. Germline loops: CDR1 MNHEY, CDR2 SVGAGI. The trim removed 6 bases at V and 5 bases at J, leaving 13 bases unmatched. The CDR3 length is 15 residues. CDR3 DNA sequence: TGTGCCAGCAGCTCCTACTTAGACAGGGACGACGAGCAGTACTTC. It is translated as CASSSYLDRDDEQYF.

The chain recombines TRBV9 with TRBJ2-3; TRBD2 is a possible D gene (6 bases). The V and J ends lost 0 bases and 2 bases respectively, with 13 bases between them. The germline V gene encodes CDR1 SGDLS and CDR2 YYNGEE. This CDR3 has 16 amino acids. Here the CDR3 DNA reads TGTGCCAGCAGCGTAGAAATAGCGGCGACCACAGATACGCAGTATTTT. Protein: CASSVEIAATTDTQYF.

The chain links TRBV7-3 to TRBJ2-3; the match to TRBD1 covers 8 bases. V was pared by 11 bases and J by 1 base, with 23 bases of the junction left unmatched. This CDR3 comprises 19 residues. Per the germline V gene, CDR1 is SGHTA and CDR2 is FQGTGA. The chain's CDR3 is CAPEGGRGRLAHGTDTQYF. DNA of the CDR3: TGTGCCCCTGAGGGGGGCAGGGGGCGCCTCGCGCACGGCACAGATACGCAGTATTTT.

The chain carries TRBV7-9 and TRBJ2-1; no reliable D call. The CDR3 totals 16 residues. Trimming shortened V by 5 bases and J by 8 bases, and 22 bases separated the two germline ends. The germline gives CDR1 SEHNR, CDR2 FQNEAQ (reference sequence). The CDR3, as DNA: TGTGCCAGCAGCCCATCAGACACCGGCTCTGTCCATGAGCAGTTCTTC. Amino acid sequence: CASSPSDTGSVHEQFF.

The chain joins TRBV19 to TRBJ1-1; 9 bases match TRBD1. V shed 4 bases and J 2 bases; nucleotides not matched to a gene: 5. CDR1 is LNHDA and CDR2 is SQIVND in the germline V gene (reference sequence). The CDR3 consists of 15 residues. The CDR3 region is CASSTDRGQNTEAFF. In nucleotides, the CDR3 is TGTGCCAGTAGTACGGACAGGGGACAAAACACTGAAGCTTTCTTT.

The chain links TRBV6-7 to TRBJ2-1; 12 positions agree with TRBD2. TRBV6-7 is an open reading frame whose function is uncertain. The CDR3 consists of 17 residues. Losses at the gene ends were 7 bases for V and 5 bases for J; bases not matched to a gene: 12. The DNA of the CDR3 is TGTGCCAGCACCCTGTCGTTCCTAGCGGGGGGGGACAATGAGCAGTTCTTC. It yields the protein CASTLSFLAGGDNEQFF.

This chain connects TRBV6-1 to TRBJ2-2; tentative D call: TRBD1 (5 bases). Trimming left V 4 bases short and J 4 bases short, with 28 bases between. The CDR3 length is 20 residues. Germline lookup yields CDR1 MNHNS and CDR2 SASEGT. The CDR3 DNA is TGTGCCAGCAGTGCCCGGTTTCAAAGGGGAATCGTTAGGAGCACCGGGGAGCTGTTTTTT. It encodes CASSARFQRGIVRSTGELFF.

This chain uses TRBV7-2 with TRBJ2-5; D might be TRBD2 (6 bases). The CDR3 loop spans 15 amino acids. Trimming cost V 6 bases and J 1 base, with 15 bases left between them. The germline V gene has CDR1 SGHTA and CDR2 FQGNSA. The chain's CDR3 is CASRSGTHPQETQYF. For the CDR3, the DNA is TGTGCCAGCAGGTCCGGGACTCACCCCCAAGAGACCCAGTACTTC.

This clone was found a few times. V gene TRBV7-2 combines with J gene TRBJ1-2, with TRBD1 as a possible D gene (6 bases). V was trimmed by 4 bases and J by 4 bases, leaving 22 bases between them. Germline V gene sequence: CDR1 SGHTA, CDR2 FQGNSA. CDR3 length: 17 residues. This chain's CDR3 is CASSSFRSGARIYGYTF. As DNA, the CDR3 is TGTGCCAGCAGCTCCTTTAGGTCAGGGGCACGTATCTATGGCTACACCTTC.

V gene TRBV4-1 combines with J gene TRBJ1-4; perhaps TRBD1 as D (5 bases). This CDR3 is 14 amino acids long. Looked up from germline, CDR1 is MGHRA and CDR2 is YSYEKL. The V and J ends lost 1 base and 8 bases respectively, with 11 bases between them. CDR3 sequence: CASSQGGEREKLFF. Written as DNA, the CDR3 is TGCGCCAGCAGCCAAGGGGGGGAGAGGGAAAAACTGTTTTTT.

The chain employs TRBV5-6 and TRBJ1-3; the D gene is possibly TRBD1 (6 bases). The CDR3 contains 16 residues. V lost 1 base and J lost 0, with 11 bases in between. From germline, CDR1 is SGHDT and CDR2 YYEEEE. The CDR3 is CASSLPGTFSGNTIYF. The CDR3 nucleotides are TGTGCCAGCAGCTTGCCGGGGACATTCTCTGGAAACACCATATATTTT. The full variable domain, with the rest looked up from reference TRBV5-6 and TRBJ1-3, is DAGVTQSPTHLIKTRGQQVTLRCSPKSGHDTVSWYQQALGQGPQFIFQYYEEEERQRGNFPDRFSGHQFPNYSSELNVNALLLGDSALYLCASSLPGTFSGNTIYFGEGSWLTVV.

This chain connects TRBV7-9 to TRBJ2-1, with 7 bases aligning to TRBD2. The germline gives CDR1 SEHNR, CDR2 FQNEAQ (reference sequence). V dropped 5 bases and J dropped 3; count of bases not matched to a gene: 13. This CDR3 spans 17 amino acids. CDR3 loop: CASSPPGRASGYNEQFF. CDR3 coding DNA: TGTGCCAGCAGCCCACCAGGGAGGGCTAGCGGCTACAATGAGCAGTTCTTC. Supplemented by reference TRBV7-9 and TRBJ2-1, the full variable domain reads DTGVSQNPRHKITKRGQNVTFRCDPISEHNRLYWYRQTLGQGPEFLTYFQNEAQLEKSRLLSDRFSAERPKGSFSTLEIQRTEQGDSAMYLCASSPPGRASGYNEQFFGPGTRLTVL.